The clone carrying this T cell receptor (beta chain) was seen a single time. Its antigen is currently unknown. Sequence at one end of the junction differs from germline and may be a read error. This sample is part of a study of T cell repertoires in cytomegalovirus infection. Turning to the study itself: HLA-B-restricted CMV epitopes that are well studied were used alongside recently identified HLA-C-restricted ones. Matching HLA type, along with CMV infection, was indicated by public TCR beta signatures.

Looked up from germline, CDR1 is MNHEY and CDR2 is SVGEGT. The CDR3 has 14 amino acids. Study-level results: CMV-specific TCR beta clonotypes restricted by HLA-C dominated the ex vivo response.

Using its own MiXCR run on the reads, TCRdb lists one record per CDR3 protein. The sample lists 830,000 or so distinct CDR3 sequences, about 33% seen once, with around 12% in the top ten. This receptor was taken from a human donor in good health (CMV status not recorded). Some clones in this sample may be carry-over from other donors' samples. The J gene is TRBJ2-1, the V gene TRBV6-2 or TRBV6-3, with D maybe TRBD2 (5 bases). Sequenced material: cultured CD8+ T cells from PBMCs, taken from culture after CMV antigen stimulation. CDR3 DNA sequence: TGTGCCAGCAGGAGCCGAGGGTCCTACAATAAGCAGTTCTTC. As protein: CASRSRGSYNKQFF.